This TCR beta chain derives from a study of cytomegalovirus exposure and HLA in healthy donors (dated by TCRdb to about 2017). Notes on the research overall: An earlier analysis of approximately 640 of the donors reported 250 to 350 Gb of sequence data and 120 million or so unique TCR beta sequences from 150 million to 200 million T cells. An early release that covered fewer than 800 HLA-typed donors contained approximately 300 gigabases of sequencing data and some 87 million unique TCR sequences. Of the roughly 420 genotyped donors, 75% to 85% were placed in the genetic ancestry cluster associated with self-reported Caucasian donors. The study was designed to test whether signatures of past pathogen exposure could be identified by cataloging public T cell receptors. The study profiled the T cell repertoires of hundreds of subjects by immunosequencing and related them to cytomegalovirus serostatus. A separate validation cohort of 100 to 150 different subjects was used in addition to the 666-subject first cohort. High-throughput TCR immunosequencing, statistical association of individual TCRs with disease status, and machine learning were combined to predict cytomegalovirus infection status. In a later analysis, previously published TCR beta repertoires from 550 to 700 donors were re-analyzed and high-resolution HLA genotyping was added so that TCR occurrence patterns could be studied. The later analysis used no new phenotypic data to find candidate immune exposures, relying instead on TCR beta sequences and their occurrence across donors. To decide whether each TCR beta V gene segment behaved as functional or pseudogenic, an earlier analysis of some 570 of the donors relied on high-throughput TCR beta sequencing. Alongside the repertoire data, information on donor age, sex, ethnicity and CMV serostatus was compiled. Genome-wide SNP genotypes for about 65% of the 666 donors were used in a later genetic analysis, which treated that subset as a discovery cohort. All discovery cohort repertoires had been generated on a single sequencing platform. Both class I and class II loci were covered by HLA typing, at four-digit resolution. Typing coverage differed by locus: A, B, C, DRB1 and DQB1 were typed in roughly 620-640 donors, DQA1 in approximately 520, DPA1 in some 600, and DPB1 in roughly 470. Several DR-DQ haplotypes were treated as single units for association and clustering because of strong linkage in the cohort. Among about 400 genotyped donors of the cohort, an average of about 240,000 unique TCR beta nucleotide sequences was sequenced per donor, of which roughly 18% were non-productive.

Regarding this clone: Its binding antigen is unknown. Per-base qualities were not stored, and no clone one base away is much larger.

Overall results and qualifications from the work: A few of the identified cytomegalovirus-associated TCR beta chains were confirmed in vitro to be specific for cytomegalovirus antigens. Strong co-occurrence of HLA alleles, especially DR and DQ, made assigning TCR associations to individual alleles difficult. In this cohort, only TCR beta chains were sequenced, and detectable features were limited by the absence of alpha or paired-chain data. Linkage disequilibrium might explain the correlated functional status among segregating V segments, but an unknown experimental factor could not be excluded. Most CMV-associated TCR beta chains appeared to be HLA-restricted in a later analysis, and the HLA associations seemed to be driven largely by CMV exposure. According to a later analysis, parvovirus B19, influenza, CMV and Epstein-Barr virus appeared linked to several top co-occurrence clusters. A later analysis found that TCR association rates varied across HLA loci, with DRB1 alleles showing the most associated TCRs and HLA-C alleles the fewest. Presence/absence analyses assumed roughly uniform sequencing depth across donors, an assumption that may not hold. According to a later genetic analysis, donors in an Asian-associated ancestry cluster had fewer N-insertions in productive TCRs than the approximately 630-donor mean. Compared with equally common non-associated chains, HLA-associated TCR beta chains in a later analysis were more clonally expanded and had lower generation probabilities. A further reported finding was that TCR beta sequences accurately predicted the HLA-A and HLA-B alleles for most subjects in the first cohort. According to the authors, the approach could potentially be generalized to other disease states and immunological phenotypes. Across donors, most TCR sequences were observed very rarely, whereas some public TCRs were present in many individuals. In both the original and validation cohorts, the classifier was reported to diagnose cytomegalovirus status with high specificity and sensitivity. A later genetic analysis associated a missense DCLRE1C variant with V-gene and J-gene trimming of TCR beta chains, and an independent cohort replicated the association. An earlier analysis of some 590 of the donors showed that most TCR beta V segments appeared in productive rearrangements either about 87% or about 30% of the time, which broadly matched IMGT annotations. In the study, 164 TCR beta chains were listed as associated with cytomegalovirus. The only immune exposure information available for the cohort was CMV serostatus. A later analysis associated about 17,000 TCR beta sequences with specific HLA alleles at a false discovery rate of 0.05. Because HLA typing was unavailable for some donors at each locus, only the typed subset was used in association tests. The sequencing pipeline was judged likely to have produced a cluster of highly shared sequence variants as a technical artifact. Some IMGT-functional V segments, including TRBV6-2 and TRBV6-3, could not be told apart with the 87-base-pair reads, so those segments were excluded. Because counts were too low, seventeen rarely observed V segments, including chromosome 9 orphons, were excluded from the earlier analysis of several hundred of the donors.

The cohort was made up of 650 to 700 healthy bone marrow donors. At the time of sampling, all cohort members were nominally healthy, though unrecorded immune exposures were likely present. The donor was CMV seropositive and belonged to the group of 250 to 350 seropositive cohort members. A peripheral blood sample was provided by each donor, and peripheral blood mononuclear cells were used for TCR beta sequencing. Genomic DNA was extracted from the blood cell samples with the Qiagen DNeasy Blood Extraction Kit. The CDR3 starts with the cysteine, ends with the phenylalanine, and has 13 residues. Only CDR3 DNA is held: 39 bases, read in frame from base 1. Ends trimmed: V by 6 bases, J by 8 bases; bases unmatched to a gene: 6. CDR1 KGHSH and CDR2 LQKENI were looked up in the germline V gene. The method was the immunoSEQ multiplex PCR assay. A mixture of 60 forward primers for TCR Vbeta segments and 13 reverse primers for TCR Jbeta segments was used in the multiplex PCR. The CDR3 region of rearranged TCR beta genes was amplified from genomic DNA with a multiplex PCR assay. The Illumina HiSeq System was used to sequence the amplified TCR beta libraries as 87-base-pair reads. Per the original workflow: A later analysis tallied about 77 million unique TCR beta chains across the roughly 610 repertoires, and about 10 million of those chains were shared by two or more donors. Raw reads were error-corrected and collapsed into unique sequences by a nearest-neighbor algorithm in which closely related sequences were merged to remove PCR and sequencing errors. To assign V, D and J gene segments, CDR3 sequences were aligned to IMGT reference sequences. Each retained sequence needed at least a six-nucleotide match to both a V gene segment and a J gene segment. Rearrangements were called productive when the CDR3 lacked stop codons and stayed in frame with V and J; all others were non-productive. Following IMGT convention, CDR3 was defined as the stretch from the second conserved V-encoded cysteine to the conserved J-encoded phenylalanine. The earlier analysis of 450 to 750 of the donors excluded any sequence lacking an unambiguous match to a single V gene segment. An earlier analysis of approximately 590 of the donors called V segments functional above 56.7% productive rearrangements and segregating when the between-donor standard deviation exceeded 5%. A statistical classification framework was built to diagnose cytomegalovirus status from the catalog of TCR beta chain sequences. V and J gene assignment, in a later analysis, came from comparing TCR nucleotide sequences with IMGT/GENE-DB human TR gene sequences. In a later analysis, CDR3 sequences and most-parsimonious VDJ recombination scenarios were assigned using the TCRdist pipeline. In a later analysis, each TCR beta chain was defined by its CDR3 amino acid sequence together with its V-gene family, and reads lacking a unique V-gene family were excluded. As a way to deal with suspected cross-contamination and a sequencing artifact, a later analysis dropped under 600 nucleotide sequences that were highly shared and had low generation probability. For each public chain, a later analysis derived a clonal expansion index from normalized ranks of inferred template counts within each repertoire. Generation probabilities in a later analysis came from a VDJ recombination model fitted to out-of-frame rearrangements, and those results were checked against IGoR. Hypergeometric tests were used in a later analysis to score TCR-TCR, TCR-HLA and TCR-CMV co-occurrence, with a repertoire-size bias correction applied to the TCR pairs. In a later analysis, false discovery rates were estimated by permuting HLA or CMV assignments 20 times. In a later analysis, co-occurring TCRs were grouped with DBSCAN, and TCRdist sequence similarity was added when clustering was performed within HLA-allele-positive subsets. For co-occurrence clustering, repertoires with fewer than 30,000 or more than 120,000 public chains were excluded, along with roughly 5 repertoires with anomalous nucleotide sharing. TCRdb took this table from immuneACCESS and kept in-frame rearrangements with V and J called. Such tables lack part of the clones; where checked against another copy, unresolved V genes explain under half of the gap, and the rest is unexplained. V, J and clone size are those of that table, while D and trimming were read from the DNA. Across this sample there are some 150,000 clones, with about three quarters seen only once. The ten largest clones represent almost 7% of the sample.

Sequenced input: PBMCs. This chain is built from TRBV18 and TRBJ1-1; 10 central bases correspond to TRBD1. The clonotype comes from a man aged 40-49 years in good health and CMV-seropositive. This receptor carries the CDR3 CASSLDRGEEAFF. The bases are TGTGCCAGCTCCTTGGACAGGGGGGAAGAAGCTTTCTTT.